Sequencing of this T cell receptor beta chain was carried out in a study of blood T cell repertoires in COVID-19. In the study overall: Some COVID-19 samples were acute and others convalescent; all came from the United States, Italy and Spain.

In germline, CDR1 is SGHTS, CDR2 YDEGEE. The CDR3 has 12 residues. With 0 bases removed from V and 7 bases from J, the gap between germline ends came to 4 bases. Data came from immunoSEQ multiplex PCR; TCRdb stores just in-frame clones and leaves some out. The sample shows about 49,000 clones, around 87% of them seen only once. The chain combines TRBV5-8 with TRBJ1-4, with no clear D. This clonotype was obtained from a man in his forties with active COVID-19. Sequenced material: peripheral blood. The CDR3 is CASSLDGEKLFF. In DNA form, the CDR3 reads TGTGCCAGCAGCTTGGACGGTGAAAAACTGTTTTTT.